This is a list of T cell receptor beta chains from one sample in a study of cytomegalovirus exposure and HLA in healthy donors. Clones were read by immunoSEQ multiplex PCR, and TCRdb kept only the in-frame ones, dropping some. The table shows about 160,000 clones, with more than 75% occurring only once. The source material was PBMCs. These receptor sequences come from a man aged 18 to 30 in good health and CMV-seropositive. The CDR3 runs from the conserved cysteine through the conserved F or W. Fields, in order: D gene, V gene, clone size, J gene, CDR3 DNA, CDR3 protein. A D gene is named only where the DNA matches it firmly. Size values are once, few and many counts, or a class for expanded clones, and some rows have none.

NA	TRBV5-4	NA	TRBJ1-1	TGTGCCAGCAGCCTACCCGCTATGATGGCTGAAGCTTTCTTT	CASSLPAMMAEAFF
NA	TRBV5-4	NA	TRBJ1-2	TGTGCCAGCAGCTTGGGCAGGGGTTATGGCTACACCTTC	CASSLGRGYGYTF
NA	TRBV19	once	TRBJ1-2	TGTGCCAGTATCTCCGGACAGTCTAACTATGGCTACACCTTC	CASISGQSNYGYTF
TRBD2	TRBV7-2	NA	TRBJ2-3	TGTGCCAGCAGCTTACTAGCGGGAGGGCCAGATACGCAGTATTTT	CASSLLAGGPDTQYF
NA	TRBV30	NA	TRBJ2-5	TGTGCCTGGAGTTCAGGGGGGGAGACCCAGTACTTC	CAWSSGGETQYF
TRBD1	TRBV5-6	few	TRBJ2-5	TGTGCCAGCAGCTCGACAGGGAGCCAAGAGACCCAGTACTTC	CASSSTGSQETQYF
NA	TRBV7-9	NA	TRBJ1-1	TGTGCCAGCAGTCCCCGGCGAGGGAAGGTGGACACTGAAGCTTTCTTT	CASSPRRGKVDTEAFF
TRBD1	TRBV7-9	NA	TRBJ1-2	TGTGCCAGCAGCCCGCGACAGGGACAAGGCTACACCTTC	CASSPRQGQGYTF
NA	TRBV21-1	NA	TRBJ2-7	TGTGCCAGCAGCAAATCAGTTAGGGGCAGTGCAAGGTACGAGCAGTACTTC	CASSKSVRGSARYEQYF
TRBD1	TRBV10-3	once	TRBJ2-3	TGTGCCATCAGTGGGCCGGGACAGGGTACCACAACCACAGATACGCAGTATTTT	CAISGPGQGTTTTDTQYF
TRBD1	TRBV19	NA	TRBJ1-2	TGTGCCAGTAGTATAGATGAAAGGACAGGATACTTCGGCTACACCTTC	CASSIDERTGYFGYTF
NA	TRBV4-2	NA	TRBJ2-5	TGTGCCAGCAGCCAAGATAGGGGCCGGGAGACCCAGTACTTC	CASSQDRGRETQYF
TRBD2	TRBV11-2	NA	TRBJ2-2	TGTGCCAGCAGCTTAGCTAGCGGATCGAACACCGGGGAGCTGTTTTTT	CASSLASGSNTGELFF
NA	TRBV6-5	NA	TRBJ1-1	TGTGCCAGCAGTTATGCGTCAGGGCCTTCCTTCACTGAAGCTTTCTTT	CASSYASGPSFTEAFF
NA	TRBV7-6	NA	TRBJ2-1	TGTGCCAGCAGCTTAGCGCCTAGATACTCCTACAATGAGCAGTTCTTC	CASSLAPRYSYNEQFF
NA	TRBV7-7	NA	TRBJ2-2	TGTGCCAGCAGCCCCCGTAGTAGCGGAAACACCGGGGAGCTGTTTTTT	CASSPRSSGNTGELFF
NA	TRBV4-2	NA	TRBJ1-6	TGTGCCAGCAGCCAAGATTCACAGGTGCCGCCTAGGTCACCCCTCCACTTT	CASSQDSQVPPRSPLHF
NA	TRBV5-1	few	TRBJ1-2	TGCGCCAGCAGCTTGGAGGGGGACCTCTATGGCTACACCTTC	CASSLEGDLYGYTF
NA	TRBV5-5	NA	TRBJ1-2	TGTGCCAGCAGCTTGGACCCAGGGATCGGGGGCTACACCTTC	CASSLDPGIGGYTF
TRBD1	TRBV5-6	NA	TRBJ1-5	TGTGCCAGCAGCTCCATGACAGGGAACCATCAGCCCCAGCATTTT	CASSSMTGNHQPQHF
NA	TRBV5-1	NA	TRBJ2-2	TGCGCCAGCAGCTTGGCCCCACAGGGGAACACCGGGGAGCTGTTTTTT	CASSLAPQGNTGELFF
TRBD2	TRBV30	NA	TRBJ2-3	TGTGCCTGGAGTCTTAAACGGGGGGTCACAGATACGCAGTATTTT	CAWSLKRGVTDTQYF
NA	TRBV9	NA	TRBJ1-1	TGTGCCAGCAGCGTAGCTATTGACGGACTAAACACTGAAGCTTTCTTT	CASSVAIDGLNTEAFF
TRBD2	TRBV27	NA	TRBJ2-5	TGTGCCAGCAGTTCCTTAGCGGGAGGGCGGGAGACCCAGTACTTC	CASSSLAGGRETQYF
NA	TRBV6-5	NA	TRBJ1-1	TGTGCCAGCAGCCGCTACACAGTCACTGAAGCTTTCTTT	CASSRYTVTEAFF
TRBD1	TRBV7-9	NA	TRBJ1-2	TGTTCCAGCAGCTATACAGGGGCGGATGGCTATGGCTACACCTTC	CSSSYTGADGYGYTF
TRBD2	TRBV6-6	once	TRBJ2-1	TGTGCCAGCAGTTCCGGACTAGGGAGCTCCTACAATGAGCAGTTCTTC	CASSSGLGSSYNEQFF
NA	TRBV19	NA	TRBJ1-1	TGTGCCAGTAAGGGAGATAGGAACACTGAAGCTTTCTTT	CASKGDRNTEAFF
NA	TRBV30	NA	TRBJ2-7	TGTGCCTGGAGTGTCGGAGTGGGTGCTTGGAACGAGCAGTACTTC	CAWSVGVGAWNEQYF
TRBD1	TRBV11-2	few	TRBJ1-2	TGTGCCAGCAGCTCTCCCGGGACAGTTAACTATGGCTACACCTTC	CASSSPGTVNYGYTF
NA	TRBV10-3	NA	TRBJ1-2	TGTGCCATCAGCAGGAGTGCAGGACAGACGGGAGGGGGCTACACCTTC	CAISRSAGQTGGGYTF
NA	TRBV5-8	NA	TRBJ1-4	TGTGCCAGCAGCCCGGGGATAGCTAATGAAAAACTGTTTTTT	CASSPGIANEKLFF
NA	TRBV28	NA	TRBJ1-1	TGTGCCAGCAGTTCGCCCCCGGGGGGCACTGAAGCTTTCTTT	CASSSPPGGTEAFF
NA	TRBV2	NA	TRBJ2-2	TGTGCCAGCAGTGAGGTCGGCGGGGCGAACACCGGGGAGCTGTTTTTT	CASSEVGGANTGELFF
TRBD2	TRBV12-5	once	TRBJ2-7	TGTGCTAGTGGTTTGGGGACTAGCGGGAGTTGGCACGAGCAGTACTTC	CASGLGTSGSWHEQYF
TRBD1	TRBV5-1	NA	TRBJ2-7	TGCGCCAGCAGCGGCGGGACAGGGGAGGCCTACGAGCAGTACTTC	CASSGGTGEAYEQYF
TRBD2	TRBV4-1	NA	TRBJ2-2	TGCGCCAGCAGCTCCCCCCCAGCGGGGGACACCGGGGAGCTGTTTTTT	CASSSPPAGDTGELFF
TRBD2	TRBV11-2	NA	TRBJ2-7	TGTGCCAGCAGCCAGTTCGGGACTAGAGCTTACGAGCAGTACTTC	CASSQFGTRAYEQYF
NA	TRBV19	NA	TRBJ1-1	TGTGCCAGTAGTATAGTCGGGGGGAACACTGAAGCTTTCTTT	CASSIVGGNTEAFF
TRBD1	TRBV5-4	NA	TRBJ2-5	TGTGCCAGCACCCTTTCCGGGACAGGAATCCAAGAGACCCAGTACTTC	CASTLSGTGIQETQYF
TRBD1	TRBV2	once	TRBJ2-3	TGTGCCAACAGCCGGGGACAGGGGTTCCCAGATACGCAGTATTTT	CANSRGQGFPDTQYF
TRBD1	TRBV7-9	NA	TRBJ2-7	TGTGCCAGCAGCTCGGGACAGGGAAATTCGGGCGAGCAGTACTTC	CASSSGQGNSGEQYF
NA	TRBV5-6	NA	TRBJ2-3	TGTGCCAGCAGCTTGGCCGTAGATACGCAGTATTTT	CASSLAVDTQYF
TRBD2	TRBV27	NA	TRBJ2-7	TGTGCCAGCAGTTTAGGCGGGGGGAGCTCCTACGAGCAGTACTTC	CASSLGGGSSYEQYF
TRBD1	TRBV18	NA	TRBJ1-1	TGTGCCAGCTCATCTAAACACCCGGGACAGGGGGCCACTGAAGCTTTCTTT	CASSSKHPGQGATEAFF
NA	TRBV5-4	NA	TRBJ2-2	TGTGCCAGCAGGCAGGCGAACACCGGGGAGCTGTTTTTT	CASRQANTGELFF
NA	TRBV7-3	once	TRBJ1-1	TGTGCCAGCAGCTTACGAGCCACCGGGGACACTGAAGCTTTCTTT	CASSLRATGDTEAFF
TRBD1	TRBV30	NA	TRBJ2-7	TGTGCCTGGAGTCCTCACCCCCGTCACCGGGACAGGGTATCCTACGAGCAGTACTTC	CAWSPHPRHRDRVSYEQYF
TRBD2	TRBV9	once	TRBJ2-1	TGTGCCAGCAGCGCGACTAGCGGGAGTCTCGATGAGCAGTTCTTC	CASSATSGSLDEQFF
NA	TRBV25-1	NA	TRBJ1-4	TGTGCCAGCAGTGAATTTCTTGGTGGGCAAGCAGGGGAAAAACTGTTTTTT	CASSEFLGGQAGEKLFF
TRBD1	TRBV2	NA	TRBJ2-2	TGTGCCAGCAGACCCGGGACAGTGAACACCGGGGAGCTGTTTTTT	CASRPGTVNTGELFF
TRBD2	TRBV4-3	NA	TRBJ2-1	TGCGCCAGCAGCCCGATAGGGAGCGGGGGGGCTTATGAGCAGTTCTTC	CASSPIGSGGAYEQFF
NA	TRBV11-3	NA	TRBJ2-1	TGTGCCAGCAGCCGGGCGGGACTGTCCAACGATGAGCAGTTCTTC	CASSRAGLSNDEQFF
TRBD1	TRBV19	NA	TRBJ1-1	TGTGCCAGTAGTATAGGGACAGGGGGCACTGAAGCTTTCTTT	CASSIGTGGTEAFF
NA	TRBV19	NA	TRBJ2-3	TGTGCCAGTAGTATCGTGCAGGGTGCAGATACGCAGTATTTT	CASSIVQGADTQYF
TRBD2	TRBV7-2	NA	TRBJ2-1	TGTGCCAGCAGCTCGGGACTAGCGAACGATGAGCAGTTCTTC	CASSSGLANDEQFF